This T cell receptor (beta chain) was observed in a study of T cell repertoires in cytomegalovirus infection. General study points: HLA-C-restricted CMV-specific TCR beta clonotypes prevailed in the ex vivo response. Carriers of CMV plus the relevant HLA were identified by cumulative public TCR beta family frequency.

Per germline, CDR1 SGHNT and CDR2 YYREEE (reference sequence). V was clipped by 2 bases and J by 8 bases, with 11 bases between them. The CDR3 is made up of 14 amino acids. As regards this clonotype: Its target is unknown.

TCRdb itself ran the reads through MiXCR, one entry per CDR3 protein. The table records about 400,000 distinct CDR3 sequences, roughly 34% of them present only once. This clonotype was obtained from a human donor in good health (CMV status not recorded). Some clones in this sample may be carry-over from other donors' samples. The starting material was cultured PBMCs, obtained from culture after CMV antigen stimulation. The rearrangement links TRBV5-4 to TRBJ1-6, with D possibly being TRBD1 (5 bases). The CDR3 spells CASSFGQGDSPLHF. The CDR3 nucleotides are TGTGCCAGCAGCTTTGGGCAGGGTGATTCACCCCTCCACTTT. The complete variable domain, with remaining parts taken from reference TRBV5-4 and TRBJ1-6, reads ETGVTQSPTHLIKTRGQQVTLRCSSQSGHNTVSWYQQALGQGPQFIFQYYREEENGRGNFPPRFSGLQFPNYSSELNVNALELDDSALYLCASSFGQGDSPLHFGNGTRLTVT.